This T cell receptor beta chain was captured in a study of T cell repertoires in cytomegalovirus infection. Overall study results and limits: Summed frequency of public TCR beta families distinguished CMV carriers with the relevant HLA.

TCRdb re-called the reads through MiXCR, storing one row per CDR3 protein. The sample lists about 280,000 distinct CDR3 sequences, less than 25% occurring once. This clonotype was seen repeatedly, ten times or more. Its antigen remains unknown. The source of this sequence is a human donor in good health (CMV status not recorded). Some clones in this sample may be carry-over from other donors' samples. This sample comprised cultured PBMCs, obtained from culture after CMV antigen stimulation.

This CDR3 reads CASSGPRNEQFF. The CDR3 nucleotides are TGTGCCAGCAGCGGCCCGAGGAATGAGCAGTTCTTC. This rearrangement joins TRBV7-8 to TRBJ2-1; D remains unclear. Trimming removed 5 bases from V and 7 bases from J, with 9 bases in between. The CDR3 sequence is 12 residues long. Germline loops: CDR1 SGHVS, CDR2 FQNEAQ.